Presented here are 22 T cell receptor beta chains from one specimen sequenced in a study of identical twins. TCRdb called the 5' RACE reads again in MiXCR, with one record for every CDR3 protein. The sample lists roughly 250,000 distinct CDR3 sequences; about 7.5% were seen once. This sample also appeared in a second study, on yellow fever vaccine responses in identical twins.

Specimen: CD8+ T cells sorted from blood. These receptor sequences come from a young woman in good health.

This clonotype appeared a few times. V gene TRBV7-2 combines with J gene TRBJ1-5; no firm D call. The V and J ends lost 2 bases and 0 bases respectively, with 8 bases between them. The CDR3 has 15 residues. Germline V gives CDR1 SGHTA, CDR2 FQGNSA. The DNA of the CDR3 is TGTGCCAGCAGCTTACCTAATTATAGCAATCAGCCCCAGCATTTT. This encodes CASSLPNYSNQPQHF.

This clonotype has only a few counts. V and J are TRBV28 and TRBJ2-3; either TRBD1 or TRBD2 may supply D (5 bases each). The CDR3 runs 16 residues. V shed 6 bases and J shed 1 base, with 17 bases lying between them. Looked up from germline, CDR1 is MDHEN and CDR2 is SYDVKM. The CDR3 is CASSRRMGRRTDTQYF. CDR3 coding DNA: TGTGCCAGCAGCCGCCGGATGGGACGCCGCACAGATACGCAGTATTTT. The full variable domain, rest sourced from reference TRBV28 and TRBJ2-3, is DVKVTQSSRYLVKRTGEKVFLECVQDMDHENMFWYRQDPGLGLRLIYFSYDVKMKEKGDIPEGYSVSREKKERFSLILESASTNQTSMYLCASSRRMGRRTDTQYFGPGTRLTVL.

This clonotype occurred a few times. The J gene is TRBJ2-1, the V gene TRBV29-1; D gene ambiguous. Trimming pared 0 bases from V and 10 bases from J, leaving 7 bases between. The CDR3 runs 11 residues. The V gene's germline CDR1 is SQVTM and CDR2 ANQGSEA. DNA of the CDR3: TGCAGCGTTGAAGATGGGCCCGAGCAGTTCTTC. Protein product: CSVEDGPEQFF.

This clonotype was picked up a small number of times. CDR3 sequence: CASSSSSGGSYEQYF. In DNA, the CDR3 is TGTGCCAGCAGCTCCTCCTCGGGAGGTTCCTACGAGCAGTACTTC. This chain joins TRBV3-1 and TRBJ2-7, with TRBD2 matching over 7 bases. CDR1 is LGHDT and CDR2 is YNNKEL in the germline V gene (reference sequence). Trimming at V came to 5 bases and at J to 1 base, leaving 8 bases not matched to a gene. The CDR3 contains 15 residues.

This clonotype occurred a few times. The chain carries TRBV7-2 and TRBJ2-3; D perhaps matches TRBD2 (6 bases). Deletions cut 5 bases from V and 0 bases from J, with 12 bases between. Germline CDR1 is SGHTA and CDR2 is FQGNSA. The CDR3 contains 15 residues. The CDR3 sequence is CASSGTHTSTDTQYF. The DNA of the CDR3 is TGTGCCAGCAGCGGGACTCATACTAGCACAGATACGCAGTATTTT.

The CDR3 region has the DNA TGTGCCAGCAGTTACTCGGGGAGCTACACAGATACGCAGTATTTT. This encodes CASSYSGSYTDTQYF. J is TRBJ2-3 and V is TRBV6-5; tentatively, D is TRBD2 (5 bases). V was cut by 0 bases and J by 2 bases, with 9 bases left in between. The CDR3 runs 15 residues. CDR1 and CDR2 from the germline V gene are MNHEY and SVGAGI.

The chain carries TRBV7-9 and TRBJ2-5; D is unresolved. This CDR3 has 16 amino acids. The germline V gene encodes CDR1 SEHNR and CDR2 FQNEAQ (reference sequence). Trimming took 5 bases from V and 1 from J, leaving 17 bases between them. The CDR3 region is CASSPPDGSFQETQYF. CDR3 nucleotide sequence: TGTGCCAGCAGCCCACCGGACGGATCTTTCCAAGAGACCCAGTACTTC.

This clonotype came up a few times. This chain links TRBV25-1 with TRBJ2-5; D ambiguous. The V end was cut by 7 bases, the J end by 1 base, with 7 bases between. There are 12 residues in the CDR3. Germline V gene sequence: CDR1 MGHDK, CDR2 SYGVNS. CDR3 in DNA: TGTGCCAGCATGGGAATCCAAGAGACCCAGTACTTC. Its translation is CASMGIQETQYF.

Ten or more counts support this clonotype. CDR3 sequence (DNA): TGTGCCAGCAGCTTGCCTGGACAGGGAGCCACTGAAGCTTTCTTT. Protein: CASSLPGQGATEAFF. This rearrangement joins TRBV5-6 to TRBJ1-1; 8 positions agree with TRBD1. Trimming cost V 1 base and J 4 bases; bases outside gene matches: 6. There are 15 residues in the CDR3. The germline gives CDR1 SGHDT, CDR2 YYEEEE.

This clonotype was seen many times. The V and J genes are TRBV15 and TRBJ1-1; D possibly corresponds to TRBD1 (6 bases). Germline V gene data show CDR1 as LNHNV and CDR2 as YYDKDF (reference sequence). V was shortened by 0 bases and J by 6 bases, with 14 bases between the two germline ends. The CDR3 consists of 15 residues. Written as DNA, the CDR3 is TGTGCCACCAGCAGAGAGAGGGGGGGGAGGCCTGAAGCTTTCTTT. This codes for CATSRERGGRPEAFF. The complete variable domain, with remaining parts taken from reference TRBV15 and TRBJ1-1, reads DAMVIQNPRYQVTQFGKPVTLSCSQTLNHNVMYWYQQKSSQAPKLLFHYYDKDFNNEADTPDNFQSRRPNTSFCFLDIRSPGLGDTAMYLCATSRERGGRPEAFFGQGTRLTVV.

This clonotype turned up a few times. This sequence joins TRBV3-1 and TRBJ2-5, with TRBD1 matching 7 bases. Germline CDR1 reads LGHDT; CDR2 reads YNNKEL (reference sequence). The CDR3 loop spans 15 amino acids. V lost 2 bases and J lost 9; bases outside the gene matches: 12. The CDR3 region is CASSQRDTGVLAQYF. CDR3 coding DNA: TGTGCCAGCAGCCAACGCGATACAGGGGTCCTAGCCCAGTACTTC.

The rearrangement uses TRBV7-9 and TRBJ2-2, with 12 bases lining up with TRBD2. The J segment lost 3 bases and the V segment lost 3 bases, leaving 5 bases of the junction unmatched. This CDR3 spans 17 amino acids. Germline V gives CDR1 SEHNR, CDR2 FQNEAQ (reference sequence). The DNA for the CDR3 is TGTGCCAGCAGCTTCTCGGCTAGCGGGAGGGACACCGGGGAGCTGTTTTTT. It specifies CASSFSASGRDTGELFF.

This clonotype appeared many times. The DNA of the CDR3 is TGTGCCAGCAGCTTAGGATCGGGGGTGGACTACGAGCAGTACGTC. This translates into CASSLGSGVDYEQYV. This chain uses TRBV7-8 with TRBJ2-7; a possible D gene is TRBD2 (6 bases). This CDR3 contains 15 residues. The V end lost 1 base, the J end lost 3 bases, and 13 bases lay between the germline ends. The germline V gene has CDR1 SGHVS and CDR2 FQNEAQ.

This clonotype was detected only a few times. V gene TRBV5-1 combines with J gene TRBJ1-1, with 10 bases that match TRBD1. Trimming at V came to 5 bases and at J to 4 bases, leaving 8 bases not matched to a gene. Germline values: CDR1 SGHRS, CDR2 YFSETQ. The CDR3 covers 15 residues. The CDR3 here is CASRTRDRGLTEAFF. CDR3 in DNA: TGCGCCAGCAGGACCCGGGACAGGGGCCTCACTGAAGCTTTCTTT.

V and J are TRBV4-1 and TRBJ2-7; 10 bases agree with TRBD1. The J segment lost 4 bases and the V segment lost 0 bases, leaving 3 bases of the junction unmatched. CDR1 is MGHRA, CDR2 YSYEKL, per germline. The CDR3 runs to 15 residues. Here the CDR3 reads CASSQDQDRGYEQYF. CDR3 coding DNA: TGCGCCAGCAGCCAAGATCAGGACAGGGGGTACGAGCAGTACTTC.

This clonotype was observed many times. This chain joins TRBV6-5 and TRBJ2-1; no definite D call. The germline V gene encodes CDR1 MNHEY and CDR2 SVGAGI. The CDR3 is 16 amino acids. Trimming removed 0 bases from V and 5 bases from J, with 14 bases in between. The chain's CDR3 is CASSYSIPSPHNEQFF. CDR3 sequence (DNA): TGTGCCAGCAGTTACTCGATTCCTAGTCCGCACAATGAGCAGTTCTTC.

The chain has TRBV5-1 and TRBJ2-7, with 9 bases identical to TRBD2. The CDR3 is 14 amino acids. Looked up from germline, CDR1 is SGHRS and CDR2 is YFSETQ. V shed 1 base, J shed 4 bases, and the junction held 3 bases outside the gene matches. This CDR3 reads CASSLMREGYEQYF. The DNA for the CDR3 is TGCGCCAGCAGCTTGATGCGGGAGGGGTACGAGCAGTACTTC.

This clonotype came up a few times. The V gene is TRBV6-1, the J gene TRBJ2-2; TRBD1 matches at 7 bases. Germline V gene sequence: CDR1 MNHNS, CDR2 SASEGT. The V segment lost 2 bases and the J segment 6 bases; nucleotides outside the gene matches: 9. This CDR3 region has 16 residues. In nucleotides, the CDR3 is TGTGCCAGCAGTGAAATTCAGGGGGACGGCGCCGGGGAGCTGTTTTTT. It specifies CASSEIQGDGAGELFF.

In this sample, this clonotype turned up many times. This CDR3 reads CASSPEQGFDEQYV. Here the CDR3 DNA reads TGCGCCAGCAGCCCAGAACAGGGTTTCGACGAGCAGTACGTC. V and J are TRBV4-1 and TRBJ2-7, with D perhaps matching TRBD1 (6 bases). V lost 4 bases, J lost 5 bases, and 15 bases lay in between. The CDR3 contains 14 residues. Per the germline V gene, CDR1 is MGHRA and CDR2 is YSYEKL.

The chain carries TRBV6-5 and TRBJ2-5; 10 bases are a match to TRBD1. CDR1 MNHEY and CDR2 SVGAGI come from the germline V gene. V trimming: 4 bases; J trimming: 4 bases; junction bases outside the gene matches: 3. This CDR3 contains 14 residues. The CDR3 region has the DNA TGTGCCAGCAGTTGGGGACAGGGGTTAGAGACCCAGTACTTC. Encoded protein: CASSWGQGLETQYF.

The V call is TRBV20-1, the J call TRBJ2-2; a possible D gene is TRBD1 (5 bases). The CDR3 extends over 16 amino acids. CDR1 and CDR2 (germline): DFQATT, SNEGSKA (reference sequence). Trimming removed 6 bases from V and 4 bases from J, with 21 bases in between. The CDR3 loop is CSAPPLVGQGTGELFF. CDR3 nucleotides: TGCAGTGCCCCCCCCTTAGTGGGGCAAGGCACCGGGGAGCTGTTTTTT.

Ten or more counts support this clonotype. The chain couples TRBV3-1 to TRBJ2-7; 8 bases are a match to TRBD1. CDR1 and CDR2 from the germline V gene are LGHDT and YNNKEL (reference sequence). The CDR3 is made up of 12 amino acids. The junction had 0 bases not matched to a gene; V was cut back by 5 bases and J by 3 bases. DNA for the CDR3: TGTGCCAGCAGCGGACAGGGCTACGAGCAGTACGTC. It codes for CASSGQGYEQYV.